This is a list of T cell receptor beta chains from one sample in a study of preoperative IRX-2 immunotherapy in early breast cancer. Using immunoSEQ multiplex PCR, the repertoire was profiled, and TCRdb retains in-frame clones only, with some absent. Counted here are roughly 42,000 clones, 60% to 80% occurring once; the ten biggest clones make up roughly 1.2%. The sequenced sample was tumor tissue, obtained after IRX-2 immunotherapy. The receptor source for this set is a human donor with breast cancer. CDR3s include the opening cysteine and the closing phenylalanine or tryptophan. A D gene is named only where the DNA matches it firmly. Only part of the rows carry a size: once, few, many, or a class if the clone is expanded.

j_call clone_size d_call v_call cdr3_aa cdr3_nt
TRBJ2-5 NA TRBD1 TRBV5-1 CASSDPGGSGETQYF TGCGCCAGCAGCGACCCAGGGGGCTCGGGGGAGACCCAGTACTTC
TRBJ1-2 few TRBD1 TRBV5-1 CASSLGTGGTYGYTF TGCGCCAGCAGCTTGGGGACAGGGGGGACCTATGGCTACACCTTC
TRBJ2-2 NA TRBD2 TRBV5-1 CASSFRLLGPTSGGYTGELFF TGCGCCAGCAGCTTTAGACTTCTGGGGCCAACTAGCGGAGGGTACACCGGGGAGCTGTTTTTT
TRBJ2-1 NA TRBD1 TRBV14 CASSIRQGANEQFF TGTGCCAGCAGCATCAGACAGGGGGCAAATGAGCAGTTCTTC
TRBJ1-1 NA TRBD1 TRBV19 CATINRGTEAFF TGTGCCACCATAAACAGGGGGACTGAAGCTTTCTTT
TRBJ1-4 NA NA TRBV19 CASSFLQGEKLFF TGTGCCAGTAGTTTCCTCCAGGGGGAAAAACTGTTTTTT
TRBJ1-2 few NA TRBV12-5 CASTFGGGFRGYTF TGTGCCAGCACCTTCGGGGGCGGATTTCGTGGCTACACCTTC
TRBJ2-7 NA TRBD2 TRBV10-1 CASSETRGGYEQYF TGCGCCAGCAGTGAAACCCGCGGGGGGTACGAGCAGTACTTC
TRBJ1-1 NA NA TRBV7-6 CASSTGGGRTEAFF TGTGCCAGCAGCACCGGGGGAGGGAGGACTGAAGCTTTCTTT
TRBJ1-6 NA TRBD1 TRBV19 CASSIETSQGDSPLHF TGTGCCAGTAGTATAGAGACCTCCCAGGGGGATTCACCCCTCCACTTT
TRBJ2-3 NA NA TRBV4-1 CASSPYVEDTQYF TGCGCCAGCAGCCCATACGTAGAAGATACGCAGTATTTT
TRBJ1-3 once TRBD1 TRBV19 CASHPTGRGVGNTIYF TGTGCCAGTCACCCGACAGGGAGAGGGGTTGGAAACACCATATATTTT
TRBJ2-5 NA NA TRBV6-8 CASSYSYAGTETQYF TGTGCCAGCAGTTACTCCTACGCCGGGACGGAGACCCAGTACTTC
TRBJ1-2 few NA TRBV29-1 CSVKTEGDFYGYTF TGCAGCGTTAAAACGGAGGGGGATTTCTATGGCTACACCTTC
TRBJ2-2 NA TRBD2 TRBV5-1 CASTSGGATGELFF TGCGCCAGCACCAGCGGGGGCGCGACCGGGGAGCTGTTTTTT
TRBJ1-5 NA NA TRBV29-1 CSPGGGYSNQPQHF TGCAGCCCCGGGGGCGGGTATAGCAATCAGCCCCAGCATTTT
TRBJ1-5 few TRBD1 TRBV7-8 CASSKDRGQPQHF TGTGCCAGCAGTAAGGACAGGGGCCAGCCCCAGCATTTT
TRBJ2-4 NA NA TRBV5-1 CASSLDREANIQYF TGCGCCAGCAGCTTGGACAGGGAGGCGAACATTCAGTACTTC
TRBJ2-1 NA TRBD2 TRBV7-4 CASSLEGGDEQFF TGTGCCAGCAGCTTAGAGGGAGGGGATGAGCAGTTCTTC
TRBJ2-5 NA NA TRBV5-1 CASSTGHYQETQYF TGCGCCAGCAGCACCGGACACTACCAAGAGACCCAGTACTTC
TRBJ2-7 NA TRBD2 TRBV28 CASSRAGTSRYEQYF TGTGCCAGCAGTCGCGCCGGGACTAGCCGCTACGAGCAGTACTTC
TRBJ2-5 NA NA TRBV12-5 CASGGGLGETQYF TGTGCTAGTGGAGGGGGACTGGGAGAGACCCAGTACTTC
TRBJ1-1 NA NA TRBV6-8 CASSVEVGGTEAFF TGTGCCAGCAGTGTAGAAGTTGGGGGCACTGAAGCTTTCTTT
TRBJ2-6 NA NA TRBV15 CATSRAGTSGANVLTF TGTGCCACCAGCAGAGCAGGGACCTCTGGGGCCAACGTCCTGACTTTC
TRBJ2-1 NA NA TRBV10-3 CAISELVGNEQFF TGTGCCATCAGTGAGTTGGTGGGAAATGAGCAGTTCTTC
TRBJ1-4 NA TRBD1 TRBV11-3 CASSGGTGLVEKLFF TGTGCCAGCAGCGGCGGGACAGGGTTGGTTGAAAAACTGTTTTTT
TRBJ1-6 NA NA TRBV9 CASSVGSSQRGYNSPLHF TGTGCCAGCAGCGTAGGGTCTTCCCAAAGGGGTTATAATTCACCCCTCCACTTT
TRBJ1-2 NA NA TRBV28 CASSLRGPSNYGYTF TGTGCCAGCAGTTTAAGGGGACCTAGTAACTATGGCTACACCTTC
TRBJ1-2 NA NA TRBV30 CAWMGQANYGYTF TGTGCTTGGATGGGGCAAGCTAACTATGGCTACACCTTC
TRBJ1-3 NA TRBD1 TRBV6-4 CASSGQGPGNTIYF TGTGCCAGCAGTGGACAGGGCCCTGGAAACACCATATATTTT
TRBJ2-7 NA TRBD2 TRBV6-8 CASSYPRTSGSGYEQYF TGTGCCAGCAGTTACCCGCGGACTAGCGGGAGTGGGTACGAGCAGTACTTC
TRBJ1-5 NA NA TRBV30 CAWSNGPHQPQHF TGTGCCTGGAGTAATGGGCCTCATCAGCCCCAGCATTTT
TRBJ1-2 NA TRBD1 TRBV28 CASSLGTGPYGYTF TGTGCCAGCAGTTTAGGGACAGGGCCATATGGCTACACCTTC
TRBJ1-6 once NA TRBV14 CASSQDLAGGLSPLHF TGTGCCAGCAGCCAAGATTTAGCGGGGGGTTTATCACCCCTCCACTTT
TRBJ2-3 NA TRBD2 TRBV7-1 CASSLSAGQSTQYF TGTGCCAGCAGCTTATCAGCGGGGCAGAGTACGCAGTATTTT
TRBJ1-1 NA TRBD1 TRBV6-8 CASSLTGGTEAFF TGTGCCAGCAGCCTTACAGGGGGCACTGAAGCTTTCTTT
TRBJ2-1 NA TRBD2 TRBV6-8 CASSTKGALAGGPGHEQFF TGTGCCAGCAGCACCAAGGGGGCCCTAGCGGGAGGGCCTGGGCATGAGCAGTTCTTC
TRBJ1-3 once TRBD1 TRBV19 CASTGAGNTIYF TGTGCCAGCACAGGGGCTGGAAACACCATATATTTT
TRBJ1-1 NA NA TRBV5-1 CASSLSTGRGTEAFF TGCGCCAGCAGCTTGTCGACGGGGAGGGGGACTGAAGCTTTCTTT
TRBJ2-2 NA NA TRBV29-1 CASSQVLANTGELFF TGCGCCAGCAGCCAAGTACTGGCCAACACCGGGGAGCTGTTTTTT
TRBJ2-2 NA TRBD2 TRBV6-8 CASSLSGATGELFF TGTGCCAGCAGTTTAAGCGGGGCTACCGGGGAGCTGTTTTTT
TRBJ2-7 NA TRBD2 TRBV5-1 CASSWRREGYEQYF TGCGCCAGCAGCTGGAGGCGGGAGGGGTACGAGCAGTACTTC
TRBJ1-2 NA NA TRBV19 CASSIYFHTGTYGYTF TGTGCCAGTAGTATTTATTTCCACACAGGGACCTATGGCTACACCTTC
TRBJ2-3 NA TRBD1 TRBV15 CATSRGGGQGETQYF TGTGCCACCAGCAGAGGTGGGGGACAGGGGGAAACGCAGTATTTT
TRBJ2-1 NA NA TRBV11-3 CASSHVGTSSYNEQFF TGTGCCAGCAGCCACGTGGGTACGAGCTCCTACAATGAGCAGTTCTTC
TRBJ1-5 NA NA TRBV19 CASSIVKGMWQPQHF TGTGCCAGTAGTATAGTGAAGGGGATGTGGCAGCCCCAGCATTTT
TRBJ2-2 few NA TRBV14 CASSQNWGTGELFF TGTGCCAGCAGCCAAAATTGGGGGACCGGGGAGCTGTTTTTT
TRBJ2-7 few TRBD2 TRBV7-7 CASSLALAGVSEQYF TGTGCCAGCAGCTTGGCACTAGCGGGAGTTTCAGAGCAGTACTTC
TRBJ2-3 few NA TRBV5-1 CASSFGRGTGTDTQYF TGCGCCAGCAGCTTTGGGAGGGGGACGGGCACAGATACGCAGTATTTT
TRBJ1-5 NA TRBD1 TRBV19 CASSPGQGQVQPQHF TGTGCCAGTAGTCCGGGACAGGGGCAGGTACAGCCCCAGCATTTT
TRBJ2-1 NA NA TRBV5-1 CASSIPGTLNEQFF TGCGCCAGCAGCATACCCGGGACCCTCAATGAGCAGTTCTTC